This entry concerns a single TCR beta chain. The sample belongs to a study of T cells after somatic rescue of genetic block. Method: immunoSEQ multiplex PCR; TCRdb's copy keeps in-frame clones and lacks some. The data contain 13,000 to 15,000 clones, around 71% of them singletons. V lost 5 bases and J lost 11; bases outside the gene matches: 5. The CDR3 length is 13 residues. Germline loops: CDR1 SGHTA, CDR2 FQGNSA. The TCR comes from a boy between 10 and 17 years old. The material sequenced was peripheral blood mononuclear cells (PBMCs). The gene calls are TRBV7-2 and TRBJ1-6; 8 bases are a match to TRBD1. The CDR3 region has the DNA TGTGCCAGCAGCCCTCGGACAGGGCCACCCCTCCACTTT. It codes for CASSPRTGPPLHF. The variable domain in full, completed from reference TRBV7-2 and TRBJ1-6, reads GAGVSQSPSNKVTEKGKDVELRCDPISGHTALYWYRQSLGQGLEFLIYFQGNSAPDKSGLPSDRFSAERTGGSVSTLTIQRTQQEDSAVYLCASSPRTGPPLHFGNGTRLTVT.